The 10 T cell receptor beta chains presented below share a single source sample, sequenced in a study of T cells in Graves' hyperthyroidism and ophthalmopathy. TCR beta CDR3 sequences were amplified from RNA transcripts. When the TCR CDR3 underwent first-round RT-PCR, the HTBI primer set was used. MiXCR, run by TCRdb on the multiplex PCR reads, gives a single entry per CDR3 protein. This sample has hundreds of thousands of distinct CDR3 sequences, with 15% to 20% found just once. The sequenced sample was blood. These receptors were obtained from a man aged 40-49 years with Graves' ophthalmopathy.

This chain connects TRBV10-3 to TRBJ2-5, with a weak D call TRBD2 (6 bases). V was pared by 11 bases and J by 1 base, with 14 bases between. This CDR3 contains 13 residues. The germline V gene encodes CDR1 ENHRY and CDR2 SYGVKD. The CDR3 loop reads CAARRDPQETQYF. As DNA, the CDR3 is TGTGCCGCGCGGCGGGACCCCCAAGAGACCCAGTACTTC.

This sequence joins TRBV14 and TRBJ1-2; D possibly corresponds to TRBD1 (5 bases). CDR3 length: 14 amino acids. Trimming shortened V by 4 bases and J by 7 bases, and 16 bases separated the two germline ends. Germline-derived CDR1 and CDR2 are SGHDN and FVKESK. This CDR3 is CASSPKLWDGGYTF. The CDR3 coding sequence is TGTGCCAGCAGCCCCAAACTATGGGACGGTGGCTACACCTTC.

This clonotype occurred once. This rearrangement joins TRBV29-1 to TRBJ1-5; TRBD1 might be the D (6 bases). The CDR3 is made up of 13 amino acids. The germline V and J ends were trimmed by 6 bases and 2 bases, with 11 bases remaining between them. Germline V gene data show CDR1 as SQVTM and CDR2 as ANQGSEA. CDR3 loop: CSVQGFGNQPQHF. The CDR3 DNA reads TGCAGCGTACAGGGTTTTGGCAATCAGCCCCAGCATTTT.

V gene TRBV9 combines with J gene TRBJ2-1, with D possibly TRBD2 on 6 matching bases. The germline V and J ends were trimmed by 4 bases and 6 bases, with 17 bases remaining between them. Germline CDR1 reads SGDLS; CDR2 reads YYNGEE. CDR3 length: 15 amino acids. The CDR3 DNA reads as TGTGCCAGCAGCCTGGGGTGGCGGGGAGGCAATGAGCAGTTCTTC. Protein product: CASSLGWRGGNEQFF.

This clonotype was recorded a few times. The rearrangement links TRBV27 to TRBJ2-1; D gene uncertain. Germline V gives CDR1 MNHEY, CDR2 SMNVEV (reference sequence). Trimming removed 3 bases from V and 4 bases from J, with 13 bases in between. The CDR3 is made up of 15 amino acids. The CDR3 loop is CASSFRLSPYNEQFF. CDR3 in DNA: TGTGCCAGCAGTTTTCGATTATCACCTTACAATGAGCAGTTCTTC.

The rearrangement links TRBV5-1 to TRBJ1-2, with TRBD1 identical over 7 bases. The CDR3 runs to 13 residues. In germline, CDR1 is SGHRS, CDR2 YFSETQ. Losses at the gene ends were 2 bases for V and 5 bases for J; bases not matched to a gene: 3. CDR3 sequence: CASSLTGEYGYTF. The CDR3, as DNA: TGCGCCAGCAGCTTAACAGGGGAGTATGGCTACACCTTC.

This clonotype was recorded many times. The CDR3 protein is CASSEATSGGSTDTQYF. The CDR3 DNA is TGTGCCAGCAGTGAAGCGACTAGCGGGGGGTCCACAGATACGCAGTATTTT. V and J are TRBV6-1 and TRBJ2-3; 13 bases align to TRBD2. Germline values: CDR1 MNHNS, CDR2 SASEGT. J was trimmed by 2 bases and V by 0 bases; bases with no gene match: 2. The CDR3 runs 17 residues.

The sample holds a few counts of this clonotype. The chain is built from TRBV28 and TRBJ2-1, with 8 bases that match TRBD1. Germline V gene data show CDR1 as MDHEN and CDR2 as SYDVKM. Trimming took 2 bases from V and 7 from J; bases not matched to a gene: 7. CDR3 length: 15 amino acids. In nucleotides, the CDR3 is TGTGCCAGCAGTTTACCCCGGACAGGGTCAAATGAGCAGTTCTTC. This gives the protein CASSLPRTGSNEQFF.

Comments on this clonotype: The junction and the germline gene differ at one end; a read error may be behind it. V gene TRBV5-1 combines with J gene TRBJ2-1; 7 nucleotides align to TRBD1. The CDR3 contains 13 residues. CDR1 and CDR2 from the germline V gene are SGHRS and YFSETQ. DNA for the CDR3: TGCGCCAGCAGCTTGGCCGGCCAGGGGGAGCGGTTCTTC. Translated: CASSLAGQGERFF.

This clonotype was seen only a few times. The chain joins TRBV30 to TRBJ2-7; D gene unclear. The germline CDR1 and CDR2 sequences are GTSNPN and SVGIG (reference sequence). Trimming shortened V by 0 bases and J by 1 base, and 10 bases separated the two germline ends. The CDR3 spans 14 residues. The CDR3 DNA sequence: TGTGCCTGGAGTGTTGGGCAGGTTTCCTACGAGCAGTACTTC. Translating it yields CAWSVGQVSYEQYF.